The next 32 T cell receptor beta chains were all read from a single sample in a study of blood T cell repertoires in COVID-19. Profiling relied on immunoSEQ multiplex PCR, and the TCRdb table lists in-frame clones only, not all of them. The repertoire consists of under 200,000 clones, with 88% occurring once and the leading ten covering about 1.7%. Sequencing used peripheral blood. These TCRs come from a man younger than 30 with active or convalescent COVID-19.

The sample holds one count of this clone. The chain carries TRBV3-1 (or the pseudogene TRBV3-2) and TRBJ1-1; 8 nucleotides agree with TRBD1. Germline V gene lookup returns CDR1 LGHDT and CDR2 YNNKEL (reference sequence). V was pared by 7 bases and J by 5 bases, with 9 bases of the junction left unmatched. CDR3 length: 14 residues. The CDR3, as DNA: TGTGCCAGCACCTCAACAGGGGGTGGTACTGAAGCTTTCTTT. Translated, it gives CASTSTGGGTEAFF.

The chain carries TRBV5-1 and TRBJ1-2; maybe TRBD1 (6 bases). The CDR3 consists of 14 residues. CDR1 and CDR2 from the germline V gene are SGHRS and YFSETQ. V lost 1 base and J 5 bases, leaving 12 bases between the germline ends. The CDR3 coding sequence is TGCGCCAGCAGCTTGTTAGGGCAGGGGTATGGCTACACCTTC. Encoded protein: CASSLLGQGYGYTF. Filled out from reference TRBV5-1 and TRBJ1-2, the complete variable domain reads KAGVTQTPRYLIKTRGQQVTLSCSPISGHRSVSWYQQTPGQGLQFLFEYFSETQRNKGNFPGRFSGRQFSNSRSEMNVSTLELGDSALYLCASSLLGQGYGYTFGSGTRLTVV.

J is TRBJ1-1 and V is TRBV29-1; 8 nucleotides agree with TRBD1. With 7 bases clipped from V and 2 bases from J, the junction kept 6 bases outside the gene matches. This CDR3 is built from 13 residues. The germline V gene encodes CDR1 SQVTM and CDR2 ANQGSEA. The CDR3 reads CSASTGGNTEAFF. CDR3 bases: TGCAGCGCGAGCACAGGGGGAAACACTGAAGCTTTCTTT.

The chain links TRBV3-1 (or the pseudogene TRBV3-2) to TRBJ2-3; 12 bases line up with TRBD2. Germline V gene sequence: CDR1 LGHDT, CDR2 YNNKEL (reference sequence). There are 16 residues in the CDR3. The trim removed 6 bases at V and 0 bases at J, leaving 4 bases unmatched. The DNA for the CDR3 is TGTGCCAGCAGACCGACTAGCGGGAGTAGCACAGATACGCAGTATTTT. Amino acid sequence: CASRPTSGSSTDTQYF.

CDR3 loop: CASSLGDIAFISGANVLTF. The CDR3 nucleotides read TGTGCCAGCAGCTTGGGGGACATCGCCTTTATCTCTGGGGCCAACGTCCTGACTTTC. This chain joins TRBV5-5 and TRBJ2-6, with a possible D match to TRBD1 (6 bases). Deletions cut 0 bases from V and 0 bases from J, with 16 bases between. Germline values: CDR1 SGHKS, CDR2 YYEKEE (reference sequence). The CDR3 sequence is 19 residues long. Looking up the rest from reference TRBV5-5 and TRBJ2-6 gives the full variable domain: DAGVTQSPTHLIKTRGQQVTLRCSPISGHKSVSWYQQVLGQGPQFIFQYYEKEERGRGNFPDRFSARQFPNYSSELNVNALLLGDSALYLCASSLGDIAFISGANVLTFGAGSRLTVL.

The chain carries TRBV30 and TRBJ1-1, with 7 bases identical to TRBD1. Losses at the gene ends were 1 base for V and 1 base for J; bases not matched to a gene: 0. This CDR3 is built from 13 residues. Germline loops: CDR1 GTSNPN, CDR2 SVGIG (reference sequence). This chain's CDR3 is CAWSGQGNTEAFF. The CDR3 DNA sequence: TGTGCCTGGAGTGGACAGGGGAACACTGAAGCTTTCTTT.

The gene calls are TRBV7-3 and TRBJ2-5; the D gene is possibly TRBD1 (5 bases). The CDR3 sequence is 13 residues long. Germline V gene sequence: CDR1 SGHTA, CDR2 FQGTGA. V was cut by 2 bases and J by 2 bases, with 6 bases left in between. The CDR3 sequence: CASSLDRQETQYF. The CDR3 nucleotides are TGTGCCAGCAGCTTAGACAGACAAGAGACCCAGTACTTC. The variable domain in full, with the rest retrieved from reference TRBV7-3 and TRBJ2-5, is GAGVSQTPSNKVTEKGKYVELRCDPISGHTALYWYRQSLGQGPEFLIYFQGTGAADDSGLPNDRFFAVRPEGSVSTLKIQRTERGDSAVYLCASSLDRQETQYFGPGTRLLVL.

CDR3 nucleotides: TGTGCCAGCAGCTTGGCTACTAGCGGGGGGGTGAGCACAGATACGCAGTATTTT. Amino acid sequence: CASSLATSGGVSTDTQYF. The chain uses TRBV5-8 and TRBJ2-3; the match to TRBD2 covers 13 bases. After removal of 0 bases from V and 0 bases from J, the junction contained 4 bases not matched to a gene. The CDR3 covers 18 residues. Germline V CDR1 and CDR2: SGHTS, YDEGEE.

The rearrangement links TRBV29-1 to TRBJ2-2; tentative D call: TRBD1 (6 bases). The V gene lost 3 bases and the J gene lost 4 bases, with 12 bases spanning the gap. The CDR3 consists of 14 residues. Germline V gene sequence: CDR1 SQVTM, CDR2 ANQGSEA. CDR3 DNA: TGCAGCGTTGAGGACAGCGAATTCACCGGGGAGCTGTTTTTT. Protein product: CSVEDSEFTGELFF.

The chain's CDR3 is CASSDYRQGFEKLFF. CDR3 sequence (DNA): TGTGCCAGCAGCGATTACCGGCAGGGTTTTGAAAAACTGTTTTTT. This sequence joins TRBV5-4 and TRBJ1-4, with a weak D call TRBD1 (5 bases). Between the trimmed V and J ends, which lost 4 bases and 7 bases, there was a span of 17 bases. CDR3 size: 15 residues. CDR1 SGHNT and CDR2 YYREEE come from the germline V gene (reference sequence).

The V call is TRBV2, the J call TRBJ1-2; the D gene is possibly TRBD1 (5 bases). Germline V gene data show CDR1 as SNHLY and CDR2 as FYNNEI. The CDR3 has 14 amino acids. Between the trimmed V and J ends, which lost 5 bases and 8 bases, there was a span of 18 bases. CDR3 coding DNA: TGTGCCAGCAGTCCTCTCTTAGGGGCTGGGGGCTACACCTTC. As protein: CASSPLLGAGGYTF.

The V gene is TRBV2, the J gene TRBJ1-5, with 8 bases lining up with TRBD1. Trimming cost V 2 bases and J 0 bases; bases outside gene matches: 12. Germline CDR1 is SNHLY and CDR2 is FYNNEI. This CDR3 spans 19 amino acids. The CDR3 bases are TGTGCCAGCAGTGAACGGGGCCGGAGGGACAGGTTTAGCAATCAGCCCCAGCATTTT. Encoded protein: CASSERGRRDRFSNQPQHF. Filled out from reference TRBV2 and TRBJ1-5, the complete variable domain reads EPEVTQTPSHQVTQMGQEVILRCVPISNHLYFYWYRQILGQKVEFLVSFYNNEISEKSEIFDDQFSVERPDGSNFTLKIRSTKLEDSAMYFCASSERGRRDRFSNQPQHFGDGTRLSIL.

V usage is TRBV30 and J usage is TRBJ1-6; a weak D match, TRBD1 (6 bases). This CDR3 contains 17 residues. V was trimmed by 2 bases and J by 3 bases, leaving 17 bases between them. The germline V gene has CDR1 GTSNPN and CDR2 SVGIG (reference sequence). CDR3 DNA sequence: TGTGCCTGGAGTAAGGACAGAACATTACTCTATAATTCACCCCTCCACTTT. Protein: CAWSKDRTLLYNSPLHF. Supplemented by reference TRBV30 and TRBJ1-6, the full variable domain reads SQTIHQWPATLVQPVGSPLSLECTVEGTSNPNLYWYRQAAGRGLQLLFYSVGIGQISSEVPQNLSASRPQDRQFILSSKKLLLSDSGFYLCAWSKDRTLLYNSPLHFGNGTRLTVT.

The chain is built from TRBV13 and TRBJ1-1, with 8 bases identical to TRBD1. CDR1 and CDR2 from the germline V gene are PRHDT and FYEKMQ (reference sequence). The CDR3 covers 16 residues. J gave up 4 bases and V 3 bases, and 10 bases lay outside the gene matches. The chain's CDR3 is CASSFRTGPWGTEAFF. The DNA for the CDR3 is TGTGCCAGCAGCTTTAGGACAGGGCCGTGGGGCACTGAAGCTTTCTTT. The full variable domain, its missing parts supplied by reference TRBV13 and TRBJ1-1, is AAGVIQSPRHLIKEKRETATLKCYPIPRHDTVYWYQQGPGQDPQFLISFYEKMQSDKGSIPDRFSAQQFSDYHSELNMSSLELGDSALYFCASSFRTGPWGTEAFFGQGTRLTVV.

The chain uses TRBV9 and TRBJ1-2; D gene uncertain. V lost 0 bases, J lost 4 bases, and 10 bases lay in between. CDR3 length equals 14 residues. Germline V gene data show CDR1 as SGDLS and CDR2 as YYNGEE. CDR3 residues: CASSVGVTPYGYTF. DNA of the CDR3: TGTGCCAGCAGCGTAGGCGTCACTCCCTATGGCTACACCTTC.

The rearrangement uses TRBV3-1 (or the pseudogene TRBV3-2) and TRBJ2-3; D possibly corresponds to TRBD2 (6 bases). Germline V lookup: CDR1 LGHDT, CDR2 YNNKEL (reference sequence). This CDR3 is built from 15 residues. The V and J ends lost 3 bases and 0 bases respectively, with 10 bases between them. CDR3 amino acids: CASSQGGYSTDTQYF. DNA for the CDR3: TGTGCCAGCAGCCAGGGGGGTTATAGCACAGATACGCAGTATTTT.

V and J are TRBV19 and TRBJ2-7; possible D gene TRBD1, 5 bases. Deletions cut 5 bases from V and 3 bases from J, with 20 bases between. Germline V gene sequence: CDR1 LNHDA, CDR2 SQIVND (reference sequence). CDR3 length: 16 amino acids. The CDR3 DNA follows: TGTGCCAGTAGTTTAAGTGACAGCTACCAACGCTACGAGCAGTACTTC. Protein: CASSLSDSYQRYEQYF.

The rearrangement joins TRBV5-4 to TRBJ1-3; 7 positions match TRBD1. This CDR3 has 16 residues. Germline V lookup: CDR1 SGHNT, CDR2 YYREEE (reference sequence). V gave up 3 bases and J gave up 1 base; unmatched junction bases: 7. The CDR3 here is CASSSGQTRSGNTIYF. CDR3 bases: TGTGCCAGCAGCTCGGGACAGACAAGATCTGGAAACACCATATATTTT. Variable domain in full (rest from reference TRBV5-4 and TRBJ1-3): ETGVTQSPTHLIKTRGQQVTLRCSSQSGHNTVSWYQQALGQGPQFIFQYYREEENGRGNFPPRFSGLQFPNYSSELNVNALELDDSALYLCASSSGQTRSGNTIYFGEGSWLTVV.

The chain has TRBV2 and TRBJ2-1; D unclear. V was clipped by 8 bases and J by 4 bases, with 9 bases between them. The CDR3 has 12 residues. Per germline, CDR1 SNHLY and CDR2 FYNNEI. The CDR3 sequence is CASRLRYNEQFF. The CDR3 region has the DNA TGTGCCAGCCGACTCCGATACAATGAGCAGTTCTTC.

The chain links TRBV6-2 or TRBV6-3 to TRBJ1-1, with a possible D match to TRBD1 (5 bases). Trimming cost V 5 bases and J 4 bases, with 14 bases left between them. The germline gives CDR1 MNHEY, CDR2 SVGEGT. There are 14 residues in the CDR3. This CDR3 is CASSPRRGGTEAFF. The DNA of the CDR3 is TGTGCCAGCAGTCCCCGTCGGGGGGGCACTGAAGCTTTCTTT.

The chain carries TRBV19 and TRBJ1-4, with unresolved D. The CDR3 is 12 residues long. V dropped 9 bases and J dropped 4 bases, with 9 bases sitting between them. Germline V gene lookup returns CDR1 LNHDA and CDR2 SQIVND (reference sequence). In DNA form, the CDR3 reads TGTGCCAGCTCACAGAGTAATGAAAAACTGTTTTTT. Translating gives CASSQSNEKLFF.

V and J are TRBV12-3 or TRBV12-4 and TRBJ1-1, with D perhaps TRBD1 (6 bases). This CDR3 is built from 12 residues. Trimming pared 5 bases from V and 3 bases from J, leaving 7 bases between. The CDR3 nucleotides read TGTGCCAGCAGTCGGACAGACACTGAAGCTTTCTTT. Translating gives CASSRTDTEAFF.

The chain has TRBV19 and TRBJ2-1, with 7 bases identical to TRBD2. V lost 6 bases and J lost 0; bases outside the gene matches: 2. Germline values: CDR1 LNHDA, CDR2 SQIVND (reference sequence). There are 14 residues in the CDR3. The DNA of the CDR3 is TGTGCCAGTAGGGGGGGGAGCTCCTACAATGAGCAGTTCTTC. Its translation is CASRGGSSYNEQFF.

The rearrangement joins TRBV4-2 to TRBJ2-7; 7 bases line up with TRBD1. The J segment lost 6 bases and the V segment lost 4 bases, leaving 12 bases of the junction unmatched. Germline CDR1 and CDR2: LGHNA and YNFKEQ. This CDR3 region has 15 residues. The CDR3 nucleotides are TGTGCCAGCAGCCGGTCCACAGGGGTAGTGGGCGAGCAGTACTTC. Its translation: CASSRSTGVVGEQYF.

This rearrangement joins TRBV10-3 to TRBJ1-6; 7 bases are a match to TRBD1. This CDR3 has 15 amino acids. V trimming: 4 bases; J trimming: 5 bases; junction bases outside the gene matches: 5. Germline V lookup: CDR1 ENHRY, CDR2 SYGVKD. CDR3 sequence: CAISVEGTDNSPLHF. The CDR3 DNA is TGTGCCATCAGTGTGGAGGGGACAGATAATTCACCCCTCCACTTT.

V and J are TRBV9 and TRBJ2-5, with 7 nucleotides matching TRBD2. Trimming cost V 3 bases and J 5 bases; bases outside gene matches: 10. Germline values: CDR1 SGDLS, CDR2 YYNGEE. There are 15 residues in the CDR3. CDR3 coding DNA: TGTGCCAGCAGCGCTGCTAGCGGTCCGGTGGAGACCCAGTACTTC. Protein sequence: CASSAASGPVETQYF.

The chain uses TRBV6-2 or TRBV6-3 and TRBJ2-7, with D possibly matching TRBD2 (6 bases). V lost 2 bases and J 0 bases, leaving 14 bases between the germline ends. The CDR3 consists of 16 residues. Germline V gene sequence: CDR1 MNHEY, CDR2 SVGEGT. Here the CDR3 reads CASSYGGGAHSYEQYF. Written as DNA, the CDR3 is TGTGCCAGCAGTTACGGTGGAGGGGCCCACTCCTACGAGCAGTACTTC.

The rearrangement uses TRBV5-4 and TRBJ1-2; no firm D call. Trimming removed 0 bases at V and 3 bases at J, with 6 bases between. CDR3 length equals 13 residues. In germline, CDR1 is SGHNT, CDR2 YYREEE (reference sequence). The CDR3 sequence: CASSLDQDYGYTF. In nucleotides, the CDR3 is TGTGCCAGCAGCTTGGATCAGGACTATGGCTACACCTTC. Full variable domain (remainder filled in from reference TRBV5-4 and TRBJ1-2): ETGVTQSPTHLIKTRGQQVTLRCSSQSGHNTVSWYQQALGQGPQFIFQYYREEENGRGNFPPRFSGLQFPNYSSELNVNALELDDSALYLCASSLDQDYGYTFGSGTRLTVV.

The rearrangement links TRBV5-1 to TRBJ1-3, with D perhaps matching TRBD1 (6 bases). Germline CDR1 reads SGHRS; CDR2 reads YFSETQ. CDR3 length: 15 amino acids. Trimming removed 4 bases from V and 1 base from J, with 12 bases in between. The CDR3: CASSPTGLSGNTIYF. CDR3 bases: TGCGCCAGCAGCCCCACAGGGTTATCTGGAAACACCATATATTTT.

The V call is TRBV3-1 (or the pseudogene TRBV3-2), the J call TRBJ1-2, with 7 bases aligning to TRBD1. The CDR3 loop spans 14 amino acids. V lost 6 bases to trimming and J lost 4 bases; unmatched junction nucleotides: 8. From germline, CDR1 is LGHDT and CDR2 YNNKEL (reference sequence). The CDR3 bases are TGTGCCAGCAGACTTACCGGGACAGTCTATGGCTACACCTTC. This gives the protein CASRLTGTVYGYTF.

The gene calls are TRBV7-2 and TRBJ2-5; D uncertain. The CDR3 covers 15 residues. The germline V gene encodes CDR1 SGHTA and CDR2 FQGNSA. V lost 2 bases, J lost 5 bases, and 15 bases lay in between. CDR3 amino acids: CASSLFSAVQETQYF. CDR3 nucleotide sequence: TGTGCCAGCAGCTTATTTTCGGCGGTCCAGGAGACCCAGTACTTC.

The chain employs TRBV14 and TRBJ1-3, with D perhaps TRBD1 (5 bases). The germline gives CDR1 SGHDN, CDR2 FVKESK. The CDR3 totals 16 residues. V gave up 4 bases and J gave up 4 bases, with 17 bases separating them. CDR3 in DNA: TGTGCCAGCAGCCGAAACAGACAGACCTACGGAAACACCATATATTTT. Encoded protein: CASSRNRQTYGNTIYF.